This T cell receptor (beta chain) was documented in a study of read filtering for tumor transcriptome and immune sequencing. V was pared by 6 bases and J by 6 bases, with 14 bases between. The germline CDR1 and CDR2 sequences are WSHSY and SAAADI. The CDR3 loop spans 14 amino acids. From approximately 430 ng of RNA, a library with molecular barcoded alpha/delta and beta/gamma adaptors was made. TCRdb called the reads again in MiXCR, with one record for every CDR3 protein. The sample yields 60,000 or so distinct CDR3 sequences, roughly 19% seen once. This TCR was recovered from a donor at least 40 years old with multiple myeloma. The chain carries TRBV10-2 and TRBJ1-4; no clear D gene. The sequenced material came from a population of CD138-negative cells sorted from bone marrow. The CDR3 is CASSLVGPDEKLFF. The CDR3 DNA is TGCGCCAGCAGCCTAGTCGGGCCGGATGAAAAACTGTTTTTT.